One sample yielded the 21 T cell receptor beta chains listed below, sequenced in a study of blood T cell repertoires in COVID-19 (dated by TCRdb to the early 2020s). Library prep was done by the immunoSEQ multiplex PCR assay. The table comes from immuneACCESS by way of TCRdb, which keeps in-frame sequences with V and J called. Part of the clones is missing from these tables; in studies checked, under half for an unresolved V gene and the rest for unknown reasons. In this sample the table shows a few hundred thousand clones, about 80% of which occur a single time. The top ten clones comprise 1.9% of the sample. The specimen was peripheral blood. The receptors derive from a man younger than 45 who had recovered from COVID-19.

The CDR3, as DNA: TGTGCCAGCAGCCCCGGGACTAGCGGGGCTCAGAGAGATACGCAGTATTTT. Translation: CASSPGTSGAQRDTQYF. V usage is TRBV11-2 and J usage is TRBJ2-3; TRBD2 matches at 13 bases. Per germline, CDR1 SGHAT and CDR2 FQNNGV. The CDR3 spans 17 residues. The junction had 10 bases not matched to a gene; V was cut back by 5 bases and J by 5 bases.

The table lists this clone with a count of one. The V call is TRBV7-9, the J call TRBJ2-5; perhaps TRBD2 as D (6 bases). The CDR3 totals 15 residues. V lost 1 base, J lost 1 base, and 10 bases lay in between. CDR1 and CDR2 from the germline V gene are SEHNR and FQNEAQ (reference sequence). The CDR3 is CASSLVPGVQETQYF. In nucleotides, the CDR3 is TGTGCCAGCAGCTTAGTCCCGGGAGTCCAAGAGACCCAGTACTTC.

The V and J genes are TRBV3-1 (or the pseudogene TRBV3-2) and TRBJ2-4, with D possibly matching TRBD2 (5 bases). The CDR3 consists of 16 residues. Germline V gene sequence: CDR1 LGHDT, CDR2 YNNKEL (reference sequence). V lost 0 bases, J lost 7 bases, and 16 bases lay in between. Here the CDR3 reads CASSQDIGELVNIQYF. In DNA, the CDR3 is TGTGCCAGCAGCCAAGATATCGGGGAGTTGGTGAACATTCAGTACTTC.

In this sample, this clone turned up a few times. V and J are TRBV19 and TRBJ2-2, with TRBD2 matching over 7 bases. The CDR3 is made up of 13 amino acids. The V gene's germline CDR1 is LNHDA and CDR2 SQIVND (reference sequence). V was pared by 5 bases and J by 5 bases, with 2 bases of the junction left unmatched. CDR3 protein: CASSPGGTGELFF. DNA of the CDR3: TGTGCCAGTAGTCCGGGGGGTACCGGGGAGCTGTTTTTT.

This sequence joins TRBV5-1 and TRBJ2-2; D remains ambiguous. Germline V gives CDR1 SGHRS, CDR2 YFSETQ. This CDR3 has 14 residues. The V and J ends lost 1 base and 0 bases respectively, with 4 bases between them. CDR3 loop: CASSLTANTGELFF. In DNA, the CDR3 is TGCGCCAGCAGCTTGACAGCGAACACCGGGGAGCTGTTTTTT.

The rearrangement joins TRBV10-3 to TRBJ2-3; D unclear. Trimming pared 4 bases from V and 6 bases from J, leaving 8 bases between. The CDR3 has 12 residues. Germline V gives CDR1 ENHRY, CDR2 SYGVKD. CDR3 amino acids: CAISGVEDTQYF. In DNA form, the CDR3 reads TGTGCCATCAGTGGTGTAGAGGATACGCAGTATTTT.

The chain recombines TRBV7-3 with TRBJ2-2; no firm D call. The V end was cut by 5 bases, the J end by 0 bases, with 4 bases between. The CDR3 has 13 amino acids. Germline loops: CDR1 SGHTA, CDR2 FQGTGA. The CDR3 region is CASSTTNTGELFF. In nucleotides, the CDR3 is TGTGCCAGCAGCACTACGAACACCGGGGAGCTGTTTTTT. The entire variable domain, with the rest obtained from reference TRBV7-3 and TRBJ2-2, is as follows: GAGVSQTPSNKVTEKGKYVELRCDPISGHTALYWYRQSLGQGPEFLIYFQGTGAADDSGLPNDRFFAVRPEGSVSTLKIQRTERGDSAVYLCASSTTNTGELFFGEGSRLTVL.

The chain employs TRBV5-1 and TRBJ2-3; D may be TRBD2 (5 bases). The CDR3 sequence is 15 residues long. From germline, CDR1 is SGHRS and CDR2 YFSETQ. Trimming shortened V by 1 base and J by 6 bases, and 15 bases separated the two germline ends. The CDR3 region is CASSLQAALGDTQYF. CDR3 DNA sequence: TGCGCCAGCAGCTTGCAAGCGGCCTTAGGGGATACGCAGTATTTT.

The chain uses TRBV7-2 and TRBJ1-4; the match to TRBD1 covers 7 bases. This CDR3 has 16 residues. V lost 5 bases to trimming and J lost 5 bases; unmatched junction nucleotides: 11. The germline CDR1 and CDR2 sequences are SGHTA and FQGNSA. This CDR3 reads CASSPLGQAGNEKLFF. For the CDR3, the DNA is TGTGCCAGCAGCCCCCTCGGACAGGCGGGAAATGAAAAACTGTTTTTT. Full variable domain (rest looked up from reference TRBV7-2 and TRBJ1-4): GAGVSQSPSNKVTEKGKDVELRCDPISGHTALYWYRQSLGQGLEFLIYFQGNSAPDKSGLPSDRFSAERTGGSVSTLTIQRTQQEDSAVYLCASSPLGQAGNEKLFFGSGTQLSVL.

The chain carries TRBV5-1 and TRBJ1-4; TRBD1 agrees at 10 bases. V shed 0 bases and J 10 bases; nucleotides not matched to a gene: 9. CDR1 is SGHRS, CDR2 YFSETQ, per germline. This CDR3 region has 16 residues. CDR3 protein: CASSLAPGTGEGKLFF. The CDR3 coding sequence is TGCGCCAGCAGCTTGGCCCCCGGGACAGGGGAGGGAAAACTGTTTTTT.

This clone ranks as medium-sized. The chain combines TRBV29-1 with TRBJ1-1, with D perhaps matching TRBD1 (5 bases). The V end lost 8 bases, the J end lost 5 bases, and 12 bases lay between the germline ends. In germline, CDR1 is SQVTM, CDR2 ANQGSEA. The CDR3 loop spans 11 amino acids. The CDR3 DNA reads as TGCAGCTTCGTCGGGGGAACTGAAGCTTTCTTT. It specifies CSFVGGTEAFF.

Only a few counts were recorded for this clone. The CDR3 DNA follows: TGTGCCAGCAGTGAAATCCAGGGGACGGGTTGGGCACCCCTCCACTTT. Protein: CASSEIQGTGWAPLHF. This chain connects TRBV2 to TRBJ1-6; perhaps TRBD1 as D (6 bases). V was shortened by 2 bases and J by 11 bases, with 19 bases between the two germline ends. This CDR3 has 16 amino acids. Per the germline V gene, CDR1 is SNHLY and CDR2 is FYNNEI.

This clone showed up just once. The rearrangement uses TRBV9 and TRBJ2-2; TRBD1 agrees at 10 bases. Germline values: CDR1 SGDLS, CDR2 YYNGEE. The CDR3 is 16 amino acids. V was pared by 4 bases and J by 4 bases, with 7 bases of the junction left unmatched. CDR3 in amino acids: CASSNRDRGSTGELFF. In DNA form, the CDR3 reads TGTGCCAGCAGCAACCGGGACAGGGGATCCACCGGGGAGCTGTTTTTT.

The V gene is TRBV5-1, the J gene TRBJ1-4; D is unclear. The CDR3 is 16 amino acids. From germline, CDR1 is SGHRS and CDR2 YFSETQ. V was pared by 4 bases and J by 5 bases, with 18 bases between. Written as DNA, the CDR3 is TGCGCCAGCAGCGCCGCCCCCCGAGGTGGCAATGAAAAACTGTTTTTT. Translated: CASSAAPRGGNEKLFF. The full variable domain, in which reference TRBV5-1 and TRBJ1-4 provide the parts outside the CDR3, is KAGVTQTPRYLIKTRGQQVTLSCSPISGHRSVSWYQQTPGQGLQFLFEYFSETQRNKGNFPGRFSGRQFSNSRSEMNVSTLELGDSALYLCASSAAPRGGNEKLFFGSGTQLSVL.

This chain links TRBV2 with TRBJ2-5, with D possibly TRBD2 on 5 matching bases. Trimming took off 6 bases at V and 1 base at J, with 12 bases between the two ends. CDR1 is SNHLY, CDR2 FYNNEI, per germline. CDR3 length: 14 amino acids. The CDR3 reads CASSAGRAQETQYF. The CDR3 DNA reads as TGTGCCAGCAGCGCGGGTCGGGCCCAAGAGACCCAGTACTTC. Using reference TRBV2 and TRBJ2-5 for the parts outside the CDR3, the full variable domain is EPEVTQTPSHQVTQMGQEVILRCVPISNHLYFYWYRQILGQKVEFLVSFYNNEISEKSEIFDDQFSVERPDGSNFTLKIRSTKLEDSAMYFCASSAGRAQETQYFGPGTRLLVL.

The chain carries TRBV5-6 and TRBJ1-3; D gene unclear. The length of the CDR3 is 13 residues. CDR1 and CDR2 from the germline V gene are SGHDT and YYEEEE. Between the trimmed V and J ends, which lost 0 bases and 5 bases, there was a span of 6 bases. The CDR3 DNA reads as TGTGCCAGCAGCTTGGGCAGTAGAAACACCATATATTTT. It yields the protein CASSLGSRNTIYF.

The CDR3 here is CASSGSGASGASTDTQYF. CDR3 DNA sequence: TGTGCCAGCAGCGGGAGTGGGGCTAGCGGGGCGAGCACAGATACGCAGTATTTT. The rearrangement uses TRBV9 and TRBJ2-3, with 9 bases identical to TRBD2. Germline V gene lookup returns CDR1 SGDLS and CDR2 YYNGEE. The CDR3 length is 18 residues. J lost 0 bases, V lost 3 bases, and 11 bases had no gene match. Full variable domain (outside the CDR3, taken from reference TRBV9 and TRBJ2-3): DSGVTQTPKHLITATGQRVTLRCSPRSGDLSVYWYQQSLDQGLQFLIQYYNGEERAKGNILERFSAQQFPDLHSELNLSSLELGDSALYFCASSGSGASGASTDTQYFGPGTRLTVL.

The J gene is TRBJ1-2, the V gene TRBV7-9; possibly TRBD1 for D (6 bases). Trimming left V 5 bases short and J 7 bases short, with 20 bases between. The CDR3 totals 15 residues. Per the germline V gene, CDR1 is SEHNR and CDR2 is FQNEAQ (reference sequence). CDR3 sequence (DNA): TGTGCCAGCAGCGGAGGACAGCTCCGATTAAGTGGCTACACCTTC. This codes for CASSGGQLRLSGYTF. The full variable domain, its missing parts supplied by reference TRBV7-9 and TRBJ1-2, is DTGVSQNPRHKITKRGQNVTFRCDPISEHNRLYWYRQTLGQGPEFLTYFQNEAQLEKSRLLSDRFSAERPKGSFSTLEIQRTEQGDSAMYLCASSGGQLRLSGYTFGSGTRLTVV.

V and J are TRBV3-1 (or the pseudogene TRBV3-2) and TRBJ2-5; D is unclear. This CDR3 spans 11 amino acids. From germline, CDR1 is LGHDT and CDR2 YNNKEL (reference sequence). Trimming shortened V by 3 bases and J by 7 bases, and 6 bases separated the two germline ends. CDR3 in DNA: TGTGCCAGCAGCCACCAATGGACCCAGTACTTC. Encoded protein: CASSHQWTQYF.

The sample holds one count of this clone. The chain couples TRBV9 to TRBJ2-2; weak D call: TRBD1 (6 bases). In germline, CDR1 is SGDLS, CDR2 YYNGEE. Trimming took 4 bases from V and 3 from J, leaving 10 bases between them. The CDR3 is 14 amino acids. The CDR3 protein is CASSPAGDTGELFF. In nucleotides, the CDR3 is TGTGCCAGCAGCCCCGCAGGGGACACCGGGGAGCTGTTTTTT.

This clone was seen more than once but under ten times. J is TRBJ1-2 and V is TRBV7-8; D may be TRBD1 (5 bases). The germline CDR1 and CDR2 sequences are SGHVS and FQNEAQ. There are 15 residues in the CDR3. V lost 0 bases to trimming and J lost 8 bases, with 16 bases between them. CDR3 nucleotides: TGTGCCAGCAGCTTAGCGCGCAGGGTTGTTGGCGGCTACACCTTC. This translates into CASSLARRVVGGYTF.